This entry lists 26 T cell receptor beta chains sequenced from one sample in a study of naive and memory T cell subsets. The beta constant-region primer was an equimolar mix of two oligonucleotides covering TRBC1 and TRBC2. TCRdb analysed the UMI-ligation and nested PCR reads with MiXCR anew, one entry per CDR3 protein. The table includes more than 35,000 distinct CDR3 sequences, roughly 15% detected once. Specimen: effector memory CD4+ T cells from blood. Stated subset: effector memory, CD45RA- CD27-. These receptors were obtained from a human donor in good health.

This clonotype was recorded a few times. V is TRBV6-1 and J is TRBJ2-5; D is perhaps TRBD2 (6 bases). The V end lost 4 bases, the J end lost 2 bases, and 14 bases lay between the germline ends. Germline-derived CDR1 and CDR2 are MNHNS and SASEGT. The CDR3 consists of 15 residues. CDR3 DNA sequence: TGTGCCAGCAGTGGTCACGACGGGGGTCAAGAGACCCAGTACTTC. As protein: CASSGHDGGQETQYF.

CDR3 in DNA: TGTGCCAGCGTGCGGGGTAGCTCCTACAATGAGCAGTTCTTC. Its translation: CASVRGSSYNEQFF. The chain employs TRBV5-6 and TRBJ2-1; D is perhaps TRBD2 (6 bases). V was shortened by 7 bases and J by 0 bases, with 11 bases between the two germline ends. From germline, CDR1 is SGHDT and CDR2 YYEEEE. CDR3 length: 14 residues.

The chain employs TRBV14 and TRBJ2-1; D remains unclear. Germline V lookup: CDR1 SGHDN, CDR2 FVKESK. Deletions cut 1 base from V and 5 bases from J, with 21 bases between. The CDR3 is 18 residues long. The CDR3 loop reads CASSQVSPGSYVDNEQFF. As DNA, the CDR3 is TGTGCCAGCAGCCAAGTCAGTCCCGGCAGTTATGTTGACAATGAGCAGTTCTTC.

This clonotype was detected a few times. The chain couples TRBV20-1 to TRBJ2-1, with TRBD1 matching over 11 bases. J gave up 1 base and V 5 bases, and 13 bases lay outside the gene matches. The CDR3 covers 18 residues. Germline values: CDR1 DFQATT, CDR2 SNEGSKA (reference sequence). DNA of the CDR3: TGCAGTGCTCAACGGTGGACAGGGGGCGCGGTATCCTACAATGAGCAGTTCTTC. This sequence encodes CSAQRWTGGAVSYNEQFF.

There are many counts of this clonotype. CDR3: CSAKGGRSSYEQYF. The CDR3 DNA is TGCAGTGCTAAAGGAGGCAGGAGCTCCTACGAGCAGTACTTC. V is TRBV20-1 and J is TRBJ2-7, with D maybe TRBD2 (5 bases). CDR1 DFQATT and CDR2 SNEGSKA come from the germline V gene (reference sequence). The V and J ends lost 4 bases and 0 bases respectively, with 13 bases between them. This CDR3 is built from 14 residues.

The rearrangement joins TRBV5-1 to TRBJ2-1, with TRBD2 matching over 10 bases. Per the germline V gene, CDR1 is SGHRS and CDR2 is YFSETQ. The CDR3 sequence is 14 residues long. The V segment lost 4 bases and the J segment 9 bases; nucleotides outside the gene matches: 7. CDR3 DNA sequence: TGCGCCAGCAGCCCTCCGGGACTAGCGCCTGAGCAGTTCTTC. Translating gives CASSPPGLAPEQFF.

This clonotype was seen at least ten times. The chain links TRBV6-6 to TRBJ2-2; 10 positions agree with TRBD1. Trimming removed 4 bases from V and 3 bases from J; junction bases left unmatched: 5. This CDR3 has 16 amino acids. Per the germline V gene, CDR1 is MNHNY and CDR2 is SVGAGI (reference sequence). The CDR3 reads CASSSRQGAYTGELFF. The CDR3 DNA is TGTGCCAGCAGTTCGCGACAGGGGGCGTACACCGGGGAGCTGTTTTTT.

V and J are TRBV4-1 and TRBJ2-3, with no clear D. Germline CDR1 and CDR2: MGHRA and YSYEKL. The CDR3 has 15 residues. Trimming pared 0 bases from V and 4 bases from J, leaving 11 bases between. As DNA, the CDR3 is TGCGCCAGCAGCCAAGAGGTGGGAATCCCAGATACGCAGTATTTT. It yields the protein CASSQEVGIPDTQYF.

This sequence joins TRBV6-2 or TRBV6-3 and TRBJ1-5; D is ambiguous. The CDR3 consists of 14 residues. Looked up from germline, CDR1 is MNHEY and CDR2 is SVGEGT. V lost 6 bases and J lost 7, with 16 bases in between. This chain's CDR3 is CASSLVTLGQPQHF. In nucleotides, the CDR3 is TGTGCCAGCAGCCTCGTTACCCTGGGACAGCCCCAGCATTTT.

This clonotype was found a few times. V usage is TRBV4-1 and J usage is TRBJ2-2; maybe TRBD1 (6 bases). The germline V gene encodes CDR1 MGHRA and CDR2 YSYEKL. V was pared by 0 bases and J by 4 bases, with 6 bases between. The CDR3 loop spans 14 amino acids. CDR3 nucleotides: TGCGCCAGCAGCCAAGAACAGGGCACCGGGGAGCTGTTTTTT. This encodes CASSQEQGTGELFF.

The chain combines TRBV6-2 or TRBV6-3 with TRBJ1-6; 7 nucleotides align to TRBD1. The V segment lost 6 bases and the J segment 7 bases; nucleotides outside the gene matches: 12. This CDR3 has 16 amino acids. Per the germline V gene, CDR1 is MNHEY and CDR2 is SVGEGT. The CDR3 loop is CASSPSGGARNSPLHF. CDR3 nucleotides: TGTGCCAGCAGCCCCTCAGGGGGGGCTCGGAATTCACCCCTCCACTTT.

The V and J genes are TRBV7-2 and TRBJ2-3; a weak D match, TRBD1 (6 bases). Trimming removed 1 base at V and 2 bases at J, with 10 bases between. The germline CDR1 and CDR2 sequences are SGHTA and FQGNSA. The CDR3 sequence is 15 residues long. CDR3 bases: TGTGCCAGCAGCTTAGTTAACAGGGCCACAGATACGCAGTATTTT. It codes for CASSLVNRATDTQYF.

This clonotype was detected many times. This chain joins TRBV24-1 and TRBJ2-7; D assignment may be TRBD1 or TRBD2 (8 bases each). The germline CDR1 and CDR2 sequences are KGHDR and SFDVKD. V gave up 4 bases and J gave up 4 bases, with 25 bases separating them. The CDR3 is made up of 18 amino acids. The CDR3 region is CATSDLGQESGRGYEQYF. The CDR3 DNA reads TGTGCCACCAGTGACTTGGGACAGGAGAGCGGGAGAGGATACGAGCAGTACTTC.

This clonotype has more than one count but fewer than ten. The chain couples TRBV3-1 to TRBJ2-1, with 11 bases aligning to TRBD1. The germline CDR1 and CDR2 sequences are LGHDT and YNNKEL (reference sequence). The CDR3 is 16 amino acids. The J segment lost 7 bases and the V segment lost 1 base, leaving 6 bases of the junction unmatched. CDR3 in DNA: TGTGCCAGCAGCCAAGCCCTAGGGACAGGGGGAAATGAGCAGTTCTTC. Translated, it gives CASSQALGTGGNEQFF.

In this sample, this clonotype turned up many times. The chain joins TRBV29-1 to TRBJ2-2; TRBD2 agrees at 9 bases. Germline values: CDR1 SQVTM, CDR2 ANQGSEA. This CDR3 contains 11 residues. This chain's CDR3 is CAGGSPGELFF. In DNA, the CDR3 is TGCGCGGGGGGGTCCCCCGGGGAGCTGTTTTTT.

This clonotype was counted a few times. The rearrangement links TRBV12-3 or TRBV12-4 to TRBJ1-5; D is possibly TRBD1 (5 bases). V was trimmed by 1 base and J by 5 bases, leaving 9 bases between them. This CDR3 is built from 14 residues. In DNA, the CDR3 is TGTGCCAGCAGTTTAGGGGACCTCGATCAGCCCCAGCATTTT. It translates to CASSLGDLDQPQHF.

The chain couples TRBV19 to TRBJ2-7, with unresolved D. CDR1 LNHDA and CDR2 SQIVND come from the germline V gene (reference sequence). The length of the CDR3 is 12 residues. V was trimmed by 3 bases and J by 0 bases, leaving 3 bases between them. As DNA, the CDR3 is TGTGCCAGTAGTATCTTCTCCTACGAGCAGTACTTC. This sequence encodes CASSIFSYEQYF.

This chain links TRBV19 with TRBJ1-5; D is possibly TRBD1 (5 bases). Germline CDR1 is LNHDA and CDR2 is SQIVND (reference sequence). V lost 7 bases to trimming and J lost 6 bases, with 13 bases between them. This CDR3 has 13 residues. CDR3 in DNA: TGTGCCAGTACCGTACAGGAGGGTCAGCCCCAGCATTTT. Amino acid sequence: CASTVQEGQPQHF.

This clonotype was observed a few times. This chain connects TRBV20-1 to TRBJ2-7, with D unclear. Germline V CDR1 and CDR2: DFQATT, SNEGSKA (reference sequence). V dropped 4 bases and J dropped 3 bases, with 10 bases sitting between them. The CDR3 covers 12 residues. The DNA for the CDR3 is TGCAGTGCTAAATTGAGATACTACGAGCAGTACTTC. Translating gives CSAKLRYYEQYF.

This clonotype was detected a few times. This rearrangement joins TRBV5-4 to TRBJ2-7; TRBD1 matches 11 bases. The CDR3 is 14 residues long. The ends lost 3 bases at V and 4 bases at J; junction bases unmatched: 3. In germline, CDR1 is SGHNT, CDR2 YYREEE (reference sequence). CDR3 DNA: TGTGCCAGCAGCTGGGGGGACAGGGGGTACGAGCAGTACTTC. Its protein is CASSWGDRGYEQYF. The full variable domain, rest sourced from reference TRBV5-4 and TRBJ2-7, is ETGVTQSPTHLIKTRGQQVTLRCSSQSGHNTVSWYQQALGQGPQFIFQYYREEENGRGNFPPRFSGLQFPNYSSELNVNALELDDSALYLCASSWGDRGYEQYFGPGTRLTVT.

This sequence joins TRBV12-3 or TRBV12-4 and TRBJ2-7; D gene ambiguous. The CDR3 is 15 amino acids. V was pared by 0 bases and J by 2 bases, with 11 bases between. In DNA form, the CDR3 reads TGTGCCAGCAGTTTAGCGCACCAGCTCGCCTACGAGCAGTACTTC. Protein: CASSLAHQLAYEQYF.

The rearrangement uses TRBV11-2 and TRBJ2-1, with D tentatively TRBD1 or TRBD2 (7 bases each). This CDR3 has 16 residues. Between the trimmed V and J ends, which lost 5 bases and 6 bases, there was a span of 20 bases. CDR1 and CDR2 (germline): SGHAT, FQNNGV. The CDR3 DNA sequence: TGTGCCAGCAGCACCCAGGGGGGGGGGTCTGGCAATGAGCAGTTCTTC. It translates to CASSTQGGGSGNEQFF.

This clonotype was seen a handful of times. The genes are TRBV28 and TRBJ1-6; unclear D gene. The CDR3 contains 12 residues. Trimming shortened V by 6 bases and J by 7 bases, and 7 bases separated the two germline ends. The germline CDR1 and CDR2 sequences are MDHEN and SYDVKM. This CDR3 is CASSHTNSPLHF. In DNA form, the CDR3 reads TGTGCCAGCAGCCATACGAATTCACCCCTCCACTTT.

This clonotype was counted between two and nine times. V gene TRBV7-6 combines with J gene TRBJ2-3, with D perhaps matching TRBD1 or TRBD2 (6 bases each). CDR1 is SGHVS and CDR2 is FNYEAQ in the germline V gene. This CDR3 has 13 amino acids. V gave up 9 bases and J gave up 4 bases, with 14 bases separating them. The DNA of the CDR3 is TGTGCCAGGGGGGGCGCTGGGTCAGATACGCAGTATTTT. Protein product: CARGGAGSDTQYF.

This clonotype was picked up many times. The V and J genes are TRBV10-2 and TRBJ2-1; D possibly corresponds to TRBD2 (5 bases). In germline, CDR1 is WSHSY, CDR2 SAAADI. The CDR3 extends over 13 amino acids. V shed 6 bases and J shed 3 bases, with 9 bases lying between them. The CDR3 DNA sequence: TGCGCCAGCAGGGGCCGGGACTACAATGAGCAGTTCTTC. Translated: CASRGRDYNEQFF.

The genes are TRBV6-2 or TRBV6-3 and TRBJ2-7; no definite D call. CDR3 size: 13 residues. CDR1 is MNHEY and CDR2 is SVGEGT in the germline V gene. V was shortened by 5 bases and J by 3 bases, with 11 bases between the two germline ends. The DNA of the CDR3 is TGTGCCAGCAGTACGGCACAGCTCTACGAGCAGTACTTC. It translates to CASSTAQLYEQYF.